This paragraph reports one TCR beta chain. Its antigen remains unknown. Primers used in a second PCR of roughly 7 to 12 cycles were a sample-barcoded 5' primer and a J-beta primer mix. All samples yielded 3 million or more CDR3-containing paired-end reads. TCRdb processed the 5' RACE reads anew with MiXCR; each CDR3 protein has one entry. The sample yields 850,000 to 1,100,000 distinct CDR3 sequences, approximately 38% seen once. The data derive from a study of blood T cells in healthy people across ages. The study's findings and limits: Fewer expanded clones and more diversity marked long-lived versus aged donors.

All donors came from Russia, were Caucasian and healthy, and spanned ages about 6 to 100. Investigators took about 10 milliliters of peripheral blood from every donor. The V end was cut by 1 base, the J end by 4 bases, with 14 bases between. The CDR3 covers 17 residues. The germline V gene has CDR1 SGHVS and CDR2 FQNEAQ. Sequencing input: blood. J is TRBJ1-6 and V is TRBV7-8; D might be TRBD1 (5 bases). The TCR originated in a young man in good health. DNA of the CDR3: TGTGCCAGCAGCTTAGGAGGGGAAACGGGATATAATTCACCCCTCCACTTT. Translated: CASSLGGETGYNSPLHF. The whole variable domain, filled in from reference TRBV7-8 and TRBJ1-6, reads GAGVSQSPRYKVAKRGQDVALRCDPISGHVSLFWYQQALGQGPEFLTYFQNEAQLDKSGLPSDRFFAERPEGSVSTLKIQRTQQEDSAVYLCASSLGGETGYNSPLHFGNGTRLTVT.